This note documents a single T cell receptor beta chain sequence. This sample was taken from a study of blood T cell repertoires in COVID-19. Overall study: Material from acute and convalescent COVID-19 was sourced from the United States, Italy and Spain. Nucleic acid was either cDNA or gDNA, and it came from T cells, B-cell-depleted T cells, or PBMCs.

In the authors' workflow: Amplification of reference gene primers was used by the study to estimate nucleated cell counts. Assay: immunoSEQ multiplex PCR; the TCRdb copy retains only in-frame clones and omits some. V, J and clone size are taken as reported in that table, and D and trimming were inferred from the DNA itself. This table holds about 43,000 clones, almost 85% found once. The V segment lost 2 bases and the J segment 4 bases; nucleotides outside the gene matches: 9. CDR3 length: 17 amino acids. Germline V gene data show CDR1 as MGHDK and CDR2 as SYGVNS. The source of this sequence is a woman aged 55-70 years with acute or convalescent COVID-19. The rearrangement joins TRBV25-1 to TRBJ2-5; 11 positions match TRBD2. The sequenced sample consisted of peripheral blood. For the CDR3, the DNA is TGTGCCAGCAGTGAAGGCCTAGCGGGGGGAAGGGGAGAGACCCAGTACTTC. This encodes CASSEGLAGGRGETQYF.